The subject of this entry is one T cell receptor (beta chain). This sample was included in a study of blood T cell repertoires in COVID-19. Study details: COVID-19 samples, acute and convalescent, were from the United States, Italy and Spain. The cDNA or gDNA used as material had been derived from T cells, B-cell-depleted T cells, or PBMCs.

Original processing notes: Estimated nucleated cell counts came from reference gene primer amplification. Measured with immunoSEQ multiplex PCR; TCRdb has only the in-frame clones, and not every one. The DNA gave D and trimming, while V, J and clone size come from that table. The profile shows 140,000 to 150,000 clones, approximately 92% of them singletons. This TCR was recovered from a woman aged 55-69 years with active COVID-19. Sequencing was carried out using peripheral blood.

The CDR3 loop is CSASRAAGVGNQPQHF. Here the CDR3 DNA reads TGCAGTGCTAGTAGGGCGGCAGGGGTGGGCAATCAGCCCCAGCATTTT. The rearrangement joins TRBV20-1 to TRBJ1-5; a weak D match, TRBD1 (6 bases). CDR1 is DFQATT and CDR2 is SNEGSKA in the germline V gene (reference sequence). The CDR3 is 16 amino acids. Trimming took 3 bases from V and 2 from J, leaving 17 bases between them.